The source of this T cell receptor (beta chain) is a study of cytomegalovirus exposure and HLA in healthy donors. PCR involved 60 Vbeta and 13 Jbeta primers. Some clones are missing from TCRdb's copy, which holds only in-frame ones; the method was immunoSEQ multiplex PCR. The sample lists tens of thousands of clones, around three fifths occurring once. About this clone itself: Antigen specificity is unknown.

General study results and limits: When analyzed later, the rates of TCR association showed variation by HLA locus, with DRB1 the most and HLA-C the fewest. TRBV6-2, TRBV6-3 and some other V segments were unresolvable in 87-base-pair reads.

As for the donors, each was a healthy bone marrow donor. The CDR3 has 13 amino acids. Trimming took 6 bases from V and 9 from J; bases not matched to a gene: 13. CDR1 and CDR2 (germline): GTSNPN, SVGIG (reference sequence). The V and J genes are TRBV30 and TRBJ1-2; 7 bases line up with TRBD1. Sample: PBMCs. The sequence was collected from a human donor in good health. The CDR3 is CACNQGGLNRYTF. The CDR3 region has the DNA TGTGCCTGTAACCAGGGGGGTCTCAATCGCTACACCTTC.